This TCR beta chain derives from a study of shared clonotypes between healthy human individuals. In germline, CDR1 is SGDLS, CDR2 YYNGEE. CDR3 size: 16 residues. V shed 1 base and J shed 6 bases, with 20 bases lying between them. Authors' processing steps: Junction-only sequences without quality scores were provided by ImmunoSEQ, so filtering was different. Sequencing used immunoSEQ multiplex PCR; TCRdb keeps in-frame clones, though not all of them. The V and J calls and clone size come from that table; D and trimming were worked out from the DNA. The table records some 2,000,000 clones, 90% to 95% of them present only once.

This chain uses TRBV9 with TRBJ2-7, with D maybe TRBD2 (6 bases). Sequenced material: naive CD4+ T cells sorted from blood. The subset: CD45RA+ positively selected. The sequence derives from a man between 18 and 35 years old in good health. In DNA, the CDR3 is TGTGCCAGCAGCGTATCCTCTGCCCCCGGGACTCTCGAGCAGTACTTC. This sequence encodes CASSVSSAPGTLEQYF. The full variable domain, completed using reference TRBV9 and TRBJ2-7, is DSGVTQTPKHLITATGQRVTLRCSPRSGDLSVYWYQQSLDQGLQFLIQYYNGEERAKGNILERFSAQQFPDLHSELNLSSLELGDSALYFCASSVSSAPGTLEQYFGPGTRLTVT.